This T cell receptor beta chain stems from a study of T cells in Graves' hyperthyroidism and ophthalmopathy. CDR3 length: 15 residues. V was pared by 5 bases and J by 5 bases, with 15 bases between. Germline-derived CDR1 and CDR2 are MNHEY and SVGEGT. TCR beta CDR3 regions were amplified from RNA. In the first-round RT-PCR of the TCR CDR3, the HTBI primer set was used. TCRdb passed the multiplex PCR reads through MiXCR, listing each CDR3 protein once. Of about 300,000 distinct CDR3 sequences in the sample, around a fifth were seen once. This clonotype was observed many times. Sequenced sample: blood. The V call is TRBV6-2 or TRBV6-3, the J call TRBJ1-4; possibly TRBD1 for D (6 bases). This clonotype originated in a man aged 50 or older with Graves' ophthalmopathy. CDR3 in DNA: TGTGCCAGCAGTAACCAGGGGACTAGGAATGAAAAACTGTTTTTT. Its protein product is CASSNQGTRNEKLFF.